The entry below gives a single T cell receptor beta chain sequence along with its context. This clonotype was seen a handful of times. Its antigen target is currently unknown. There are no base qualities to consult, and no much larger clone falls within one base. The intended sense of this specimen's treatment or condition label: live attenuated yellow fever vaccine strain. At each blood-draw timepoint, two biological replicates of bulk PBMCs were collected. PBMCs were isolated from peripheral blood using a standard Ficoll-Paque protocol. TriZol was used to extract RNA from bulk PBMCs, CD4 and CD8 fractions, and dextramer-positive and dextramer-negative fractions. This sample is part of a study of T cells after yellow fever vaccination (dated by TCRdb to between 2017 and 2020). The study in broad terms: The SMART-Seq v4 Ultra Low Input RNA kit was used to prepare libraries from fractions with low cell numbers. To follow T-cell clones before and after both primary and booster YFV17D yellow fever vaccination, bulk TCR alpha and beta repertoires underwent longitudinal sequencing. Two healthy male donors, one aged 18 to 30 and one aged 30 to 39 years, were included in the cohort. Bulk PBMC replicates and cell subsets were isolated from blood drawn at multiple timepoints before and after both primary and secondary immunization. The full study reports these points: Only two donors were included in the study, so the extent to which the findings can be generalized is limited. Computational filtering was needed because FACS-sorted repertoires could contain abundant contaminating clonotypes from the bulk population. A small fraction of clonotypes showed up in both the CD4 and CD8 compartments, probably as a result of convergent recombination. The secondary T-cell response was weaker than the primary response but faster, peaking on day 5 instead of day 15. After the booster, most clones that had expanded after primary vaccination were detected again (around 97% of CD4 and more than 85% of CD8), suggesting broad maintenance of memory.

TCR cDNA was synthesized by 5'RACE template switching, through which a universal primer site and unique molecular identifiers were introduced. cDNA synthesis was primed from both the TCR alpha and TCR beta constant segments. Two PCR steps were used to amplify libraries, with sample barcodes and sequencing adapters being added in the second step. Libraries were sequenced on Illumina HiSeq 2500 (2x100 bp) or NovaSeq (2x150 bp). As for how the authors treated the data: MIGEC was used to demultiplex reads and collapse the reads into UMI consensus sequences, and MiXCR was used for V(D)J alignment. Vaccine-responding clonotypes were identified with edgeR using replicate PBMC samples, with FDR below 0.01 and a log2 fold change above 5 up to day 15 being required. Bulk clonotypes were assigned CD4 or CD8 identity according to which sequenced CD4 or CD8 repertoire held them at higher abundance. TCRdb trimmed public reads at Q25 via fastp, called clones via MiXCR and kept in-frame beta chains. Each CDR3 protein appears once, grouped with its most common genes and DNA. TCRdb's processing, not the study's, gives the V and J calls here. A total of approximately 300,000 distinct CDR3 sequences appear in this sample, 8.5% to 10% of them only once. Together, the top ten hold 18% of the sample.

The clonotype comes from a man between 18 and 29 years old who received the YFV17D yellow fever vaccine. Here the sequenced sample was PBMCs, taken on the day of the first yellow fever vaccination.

The CDR3 region reads CASSRPKPYEQYV. DNA sequence: TGCGCCAGCAGCCGCCCCAAGCCCTACGAGCAGTACGTC. The chain is assembled from TRBV4-3 and TRBJ2-7, with the D segment identity uncertain. According to the germline V gene, CDR1 reads LGHNA and CDR2 reads YSLEER. The CDR3 sequence holds 13 residues, the cysteine and valine included. Just CDR3 DNA is preserved here, 39 bases in frame from base 1. The junction shows trimming of 4 bases on V and 2 bases on J, plus 9 bases between the germline ends.